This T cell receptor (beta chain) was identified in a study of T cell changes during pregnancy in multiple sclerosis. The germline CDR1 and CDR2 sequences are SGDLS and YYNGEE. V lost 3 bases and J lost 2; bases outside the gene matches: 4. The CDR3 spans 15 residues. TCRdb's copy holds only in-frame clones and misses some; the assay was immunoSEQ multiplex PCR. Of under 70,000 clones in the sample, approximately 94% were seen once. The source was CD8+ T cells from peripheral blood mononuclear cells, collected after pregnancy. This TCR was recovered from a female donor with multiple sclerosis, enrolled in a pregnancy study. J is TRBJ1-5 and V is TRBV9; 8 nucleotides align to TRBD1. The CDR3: CASSGGGQGNQPQHF. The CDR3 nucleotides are TGTGCCAGCAGCGGGGGGGGACAGGGCAATCAGCCCCAGCATTTT.